The 32 T cell receptor beta chains given below trace back to one sample, sequenced in a study of T cell clonotyping in hematopoietic cell transplantation. Profiling relied on immunoSEQ multiplex PCR, and the TCRdb table lists in-frame clones only, not all of them. The top ten hold about 30% of the sample, which has fewer than 1,500 clones, roughly two thirds seen once. Here the sequenced sample was peripheral blood mononuclear cells, taken 100 days after allogeneic stem cell transplant. These receptors were obtained from a female patient aged 60 or older who had an allogeneic stem cell transplant, so the T cells may come from the graft donor. Some clones in this sample may be carry-over from other donors' samples.

The genes are TRBV4-3 and TRBJ2-2, with D unresolved. Trimming left V 3 bases short and J 7 bases short, with 6 bases between. The germline V gene has CDR1 LGHNA and CDR2 YSLEER. The CDR3 length is 12 residues. The chain's CDR3 is CASSHSDGELFF. As DNA, the CDR3 is TGCGCCAGCAGCCACAGTGACGGGGAGCTGTTTTTT.

Only a few counts were recorded for this clone. This chain joins TRBV19 and TRBJ2-7; D possibly matches TRBD1 or TRBD2 (6 bases each). This CDR3 has 15 amino acids. Trimming left V 5 bases short and J 2 bases short, with 16 bases between. Germline V gene data show CDR1 as LNHDA and CDR2 as SQIVND (reference sequence). The CDR3 protein is CASSPRLGGTYEQYF. The CDR3, as DNA: TGTGCCAGTAGTCCTCGACTAGGGGGGACCTACGAGCAGTACTTC.

V is TRBV6-4 and J is TRBJ1-1, with 7 positions matching TRBD1. The CDR3 runs 13 residues. The ends lost 6 bases at V and 5 bases at J; junction bases unmatched: 6. Germline loops: CDR1 MRHNA, CDR2 SNTAGT. CDR3 DNA sequence: TGTGCCAGCAGCCCAGGGGGATGGACTGAAGCTTTCTTT. Translation: CASSPGGWTEAFF.

A few counts support this clone. This sequence joins TRBV28 and TRBJ2-2; D perhaps matches TRBD1 (5 bases). From germline, CDR1 is MDHEN and CDR2 SYDVKM. V dropped 2 bases and J dropped 5 bases, with 12 bases sitting between them. This CDR3 has 15 amino acids. CDR3 bases: TGTGCCAGCAGTTTAAGGGCAGGGCGTACCGGGGAGCTGTTTTTT. This codes for CASSLRAGRTGELFF.

This clone has a single count. The V and J genes are TRBV9 and TRBJ2-7; D uncertain. Trimming pared 0 bases from V and 2 bases from J, leaving 9 bases between. The germline gives CDR1 SGDLS, CDR2 YYNGEE. The CDR3 covers 14 residues. For the CDR3, the DNA is TGTGCCAGCAGCGTAGATGAACGGCCCTACGAGCAGTACTTC. It specifies CASSVDERPYEQYF.

The V gene is TRBV29-1, the J gene TRBJ1-3; the D is unclear. Trimming cost V 1 base and J 5 bases, with 6 bases left between them. Per the germline V gene, CDR1 is SQVTM and CDR2 is ANQGSEA. This CDR3 is 12 amino acids long. The CDR3 spells CSVEGKRNTIYF. The CDR3, as DNA: TGCAGCGTTGAAGGAAAACGAAACACCATATATTTT.

The chain employs TRBV7-9 and TRBJ1-4; no firm D call. V lost 2 bases to trimming and J lost 7 bases, with 8 bases between them. Germline V CDR1 and CDR2: SEHNR, FQNEAQ (reference sequence). The CDR3 has 13 amino acids. CDR3 bases: TGTGCCAGCAGCTTAAAGGGCAGTGAAAAACTGTTTTTT. Translation gives CASSLKGSEKLFF.

The J gene is TRBJ2-2, the V gene TRBV30; possibly TRBD1 for D (6 bases). The CDR3 has 13 amino acids. Looked up from germline, CDR1 is GTSNPN and CDR2 is SVGIG (reference sequence). V gave up 0 bases and J gave up 6 bases, with 8 bases separating them. CDR3 protein: CAWSVQGAGELFF. CDR3 DNA sequence: TGTGCCTGGAGTGTACAGGGAGCCGGGGAGCTGTTTTTT. Combining the CDR3 with reference TRBV30 and TRBJ2-2 gives the whole variable domain SQTIHQWPATLVQPVGSPLSLECTVEGTSNPNLYWYRQAAGRGLQLLFYSVGIGQISSEVPQNLSASRPQDRQFILSSKKLLLSDSGFYLCAWSVQGAGELFFGEGSRLTVL.

This clone was seen a few times. V and J are TRBV27 and TRBJ2-7, with 7 bases aligning to TRBD1. Looked up from germline, CDR1 is MNHEY and CDR2 is SMNVEV (reference sequence). The CDR3 consists of 12 residues. With V trimmed by 6 bases and J by 7 bases, 6 bases remained unmatched. The CDR3 sequence is CASSRTGVEQYF. The CDR3, as DNA: TGTGCCAGCAGCCGAACAGGGGTTGAGCAGTACTTC.

V and J are TRBV19 and TRBJ2-7; 8 nucleotides line up with TRBD1. Germline V gene sequence: CDR1 LNHDA, CDR2 SQIVND (reference sequence). The length of the CDR3 is 14 residues. The J segment lost 5 bases and the V segment lost 0 bases, leaving 3 bases of the junction unmatched. The CDR3 is CASSIEPGGDEQYF. DNA of the CDR3: TGTGCCAGTAGTATAGAACCAGGGGGCGACGAGCAGTACTTC.

The genes are TRBV5-1 and TRBJ2-7; 10 positions match TRBD1. The CDR3 is 13 amino acids. The ends lost 4 bases at V and 6 bases at J; junction bases unmatched: 4. Per germline, CDR1 SGHRS and CDR2 YFSETQ. In nucleotides, the CDR3 is TGCGCCAGCAGCGAGGGGACAGGGGCCGAGCAGTACTTC. Residues: CASSEGTGAEQYF.

The rearrangement uses TRBV5-3 and TRBJ2-7; the D gene is possibly TRBD2 (6 bases). TRBV5-3 is designated an ORF whose function remains uncertain. Deletions cut 6 bases from V and 0 bases from J, with 16 bases between. CDR3 size: 15 residues. This CDR3 reads CARIRLEGSSYEQYF. DNA for the CDR3: TGTGCCAGAATCAGACTGGAGGGGAGCTCCTACGAGCAGTACTTC.

The J gene is TRBJ2-7, the V gene TRBV2, with D perhaps TRBD2 (6 bases). V was cut by 8 bases and J by 6 bases, with 17 bases left in between. CDR1 SNHLY and CDR2 FYNNEI come from the germline V gene. CDR3 length equals 13 residues. The DNA for the CDR3 is TGTGCCAGCGAGGGAGGCGGGAAGAGCGAGCAGTACTTC. Amino acid sequence: CASEGGGKSEQYF.

A single count supports this clone. This rearrangement joins TRBV7-9 to TRBJ2-7, with 7 bases matching TRBD1. The CDR3 has 15 residues. Unmatched junction bases numbered 11, after V lost 5 bases and J lost 4 bases. Per the germline V gene, CDR1 is SEHNR and CDR2 is FQNEAQ (reference sequence). CDR3 bases: TGTGCCAGCAGCGGAGACAGGGAAGGTTGGTACGAGCAGTACTTC. Translating gives CASSGDREGWYEQYF.

This CDR3 reads CASSLGGWTEAFF. CDR3 DNA sequence: TGTGCCAGCAGCTTGGGGGGATGGACTGAAGCTTTCTTT. V gene TRBV6-5 combines with J gene TRBJ1-1; a weak D match, TRBD1 (5 bases). With 6 bases removed from V and 5 bases from J, the gap between germline ends came to 13 bases. Per germline, CDR1 MNHEY and CDR2 SVGAGI. The CDR3 is 13 amino acids.

The J gene is TRBJ2-2, the V gene TRBV4-2, with D unclear. V was pared by 0 bases and J by 0 bases, with 2 bases between. Germline V gene sequence: CDR1 LGHNA, CDR2 YNFKEQ. This CDR3 has 14 residues. The CDR3 protein is CASSQEPNTGELFF. DNA for the CDR3: TGTGCCAGCAGCCAAGAACCGAACACCGGGGAGCTGTTTTTT.

This clone was observed a few times. The V call is TRBV2, the J call TRBJ2-5, with D perhaps TRBD2 (6 bases). Trimming shortened V by 1 base and J by 4 bases, and 22 bases separated the two germline ends. The CDR3 consists of 18 residues. The V gene's germline CDR1 is SNHLY and CDR2 FYNNEI. In DNA, the CDR3 is TGTGCCAGCAGTGAAGGGGGTGGGCGGAGGACTACCCGAGAGACCCAGTACTTC. It encodes CASSEGGGRRTTRETQYF.

The rearrangement joins TRBV7-2 to TRBJ2-7, with 9 bases fitting TRBD1. Germline V gene lookup returns CDR1 SGHTA and CDR2 FQGNSA. V shed 4 bases and J 7 bases; nucleotides not matched to a gene: 8. The CDR3 contains 14 residues. CDR3 protein: CASSWTGVPWEQYF. CDR3 nucleotides: TGTGCCAGCAGCTGGACAGGGGTGCCGTGGGAGCAGTACTTC.

The CDR3 DNA follows: TGCGCCAGCAGCCAAGATCTTGGCGCGGGCTCACCCCTCCACTTT. The encoded protein is CASSQDLGAGSPLHF. This chain joins TRBV4-1 and TRBJ1-6; D remains unclear. V was cut by 0 bases and J by 10 bases, with 13 bases left in between. This CDR3 is built from 15 residues. Germline V CDR1 and CDR2: MGHRA, YSYEKL.

J is TRBJ2-1 and V is TRBV11-1, with D unclear. Trimming took off 4 bases at V and 7 bases at J, with 8 bases between the two ends. The CDR3 extends over 12 amino acids. Germline CDR1 and CDR2: SGHAT and FQDESV (reference sequence). CDR3 nucleotides: TGTGCCAGCAGCTCCAGACTTAATGAGCAGTTCTTC. It specifies CASSSRLNEQFF.

In its sample, this clone ranks as large. V is TRBV7-3 and J is TRBJ2-7, with D maybe TRBD1 (5 bases). This CDR3 is 13 amino acids long. Trimming pared 5 bases from V and 0 bases from J, leaving 8 bases between. CDR1 is SGHTA, CDR2 FQGTGA, per germline. The DNA for the CDR3 is TGTGCCAGCAGCCCCGACAGCTCCTACGAGCAGTACTTC. Protein product: CASSPDSSYEQYF. Complete variable domain (other parts from reference TRBV7-3 and TRBJ2-7): GAGVSQTPSNKVTEKGKYVELRCDPISGHTALYWYRQSLGQGPEFLIYFQGTGAADDSGLPNDRFFAVRPEGSVSTLKIQRTERGDSAVYLCASSPDSSYEQYFGPGTRLTVT.

The chain uses TRBV6-6 and TRBJ1-2; D is possibly TRBD1 (5 bases). Trimming cost V 6 bases and J 6 bases, with 11 bases left between them. The CDR3 is 12 residues long. Germline CDR1 reads MNHNY; CDR2 reads SVGAGI (reference sequence). This CDR3 is CASSLGGDGYTF. The CDR3 bases are TGTGCCAGCAGCTTGGGGGGGGATGGCTACACCTTC.

The chain combines TRBV4-3 with TRBJ2-7; TRBD1 might be the D (6 bases). Germline loops: CDR1 LGHNA, CDR2 YSLEER. The CDR3 runs 15 residues. V was pared by 0 bases and J by 2 bases, with 11 bases between. CDR3 DNA: TGCGCCAGCAGCCAAGATTCAGGGGCGGCCTACGAGCAGTACTTC. Translating it yields CASSQDSGAAYEQYF.

The chain has TRBV10-3 and TRBJ1-1; TRBD1 might be the D (5 bases). V was pared by 0 bases and J by 1 base, with 6 bases between. Germline lookup yields CDR1 ENHRY and CDR2 SYGVKD. This CDR3 comprises 14 residues. The CDR3 region has the DNA TGTGCCATCAGTGAGTCCCAGGGGAACACTGAAGCTTTCTTT. As protein: CAISESQGNTEAFF.

This clone showed up just a few times. The gene calls are TRBV25-1 and TRBJ2-3, with TRBD2 matching 8 bases. The CDR3 loop spans 16 amino acids. Germline lookup yields CDR1 MGHDK and CDR2 SYGVNS. V shed 6 bases and J 0 bases; nucleotides not matched to a gene: 8. CDR3 loop: CASRGGREASTDTQYF. DNA for the CDR3: TGTGCCAGCAGAGGAGGGCGGGAGGCTAGCACAGATACGCAGTATTTT.

V and J are TRBV5-1 and TRBJ1-1; TRBD1 might be the D (6 bases). The CDR3 is 15 residues long. CDR1 is SGHRS and CDR2 is YFSETQ in the germline V gene. V lost 0 bases and J 5 bases, leaving 14 bases between the germline ends. The chain's CDR3 is CASSLAGGRGTEAFF. CDR3 nucleotide sequence: TGCGCCAGCAGCTTGGCCGGGGGCCGGGGGACTGAAGCTTTCTTT.

V gene TRBV25-1 combines with J gene TRBJ2-7; D is possibly TRBD2 (7 bases). This CDR3 has 15 amino acids. CDR1 is MGHDK, CDR2 SYGVNS, per germline. The V and J ends lost 3 bases and 2 bases respectively, with 14 bases between them. The CDR3 sequence is CASSEGRGAAYEQYF. DNA of the CDR3: TGTGCCAGCAGTGAGGGTCGGGGGGCAGCCTACGAGCAGTACTTC.

Only a few counts were recorded for this clone. The J gene is TRBJ2-3, the V gene TRBV11-1; D unresolved. Trimming took off 4 bases at V and 6 bases at J, with 8 bases between the two ends. Per the germline V gene, CDR1 is SGHAT and CDR2 is FQDESV (reference sequence). The CDR3 runs 12 residues. CDR3 nucleotide sequence: TGTGCCAGCAGCTCGAGACTTGATACGCAGTATTTT. It is translated as CASSSRLDTQYF.

This clone came up a few times. The chain carries TRBV6-4 and TRBJ2-6, with D unclear. This CDR3 is 13 amino acids long. Germline V CDR1 and CDR2: MRHNA, SNTAGT. Trimming cost V 6 bases and J 1 base, with 4 bases left between them. CDR3 in DNA: TGTGCCAGCAGCGAGTCTGGGGCCAACGTCCTGACTTTC. Translation: CASSESGANVLTF.

The genes are TRBV4-1 and TRBJ2-2; no clear D gene. V lost 3 bases, J lost 7 bases, and 12 bases lay in between. The CDR3 covers 14 residues. The germline gives CDR1 MGHRA, CDR2 YSYEKL. CDR3: CASSHPSGDGELFF. In nucleotides, the CDR3 is TGCGCCAGCAGCCATCCCTCTGGGGACGGGGAGCTGTTTTTT.

The rearrangement joins TRBV7-9 to TRBJ2-6; 12 bases align to TRBD2. The CDR3 is made up of 18 amino acids. In germline, CDR1 is SEHNR, CDR2 FQNEAQ (reference sequence). Losses at the gene ends were 5 bases for V and 1 base for J; bases not matched to a gene: 6. CDR3 DNA sequence: TGTGCCAGCAGCCTAGGGCTAGCGGGAGGGTCTGGGGCCAACGTCCTGACTTTC. It translates to CASSLGLAGGSGANVLTF.

V gene TRBV2 combines with J gene TRBJ2-2; D remains ambiguous. Looked up from germline, CDR1 is SNHLY and CDR2 is FYNNEI. V shed 6 bases and J shed 2 bases, with 16 bases lying between them. The CDR3 covers 16 residues. In DNA form, the CDR3 reads TGTGCCAGCAGACTGTCAGACGGCGTAAACACCGGGGAGCTGTTTTTT. Protein: CASRLSDGVNTGELFF.